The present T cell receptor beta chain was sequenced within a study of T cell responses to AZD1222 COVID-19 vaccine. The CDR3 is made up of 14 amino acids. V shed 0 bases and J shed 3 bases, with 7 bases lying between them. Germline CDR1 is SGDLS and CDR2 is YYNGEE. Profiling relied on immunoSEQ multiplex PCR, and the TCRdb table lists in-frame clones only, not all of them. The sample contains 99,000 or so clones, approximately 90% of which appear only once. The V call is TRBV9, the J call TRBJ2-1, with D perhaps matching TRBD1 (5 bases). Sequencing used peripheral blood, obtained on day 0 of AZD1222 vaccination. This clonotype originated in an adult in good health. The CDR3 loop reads CASSVARGYNEQFF. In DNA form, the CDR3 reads TGTGCCAGCAGCGTAGCTAGGGGCTACAATGAGCAGTTCTTC.